This T cell receptor (beta chain) was sequenced for a study of technical replicates of blood from a handful of donors. The CDR3 runs 12 residues. The germline CDR1 and CDR2 sequences are SGHNT and YENEEA. Trimming removed 8 bases at V and 8 bases at J, with 15 bases between. Libraries were prepared by immunoSEQ multiplex PCR; TCRdb keeps only in-frame clonotypes and omits some of them. Among just over 70,000 clones listed, 85% to 95% were seen once. Input material: T cells isolated from PBMCs. V usage is TRBV11-3 and J usage is TRBJ1-2; possibly TRBD1 for D (5 bases). This receptor was obtained from a human donor in good health. DNA for the CDR3: TGTGCCAGCGCCCGGACGGGGGAAGGCTACACCTTC. Protein: CASARTGEGYTF.